This T cell receptor beta chain emerged from a study of blood T cell repertoires in COVID-19 (TCRdb year 2020). Background for the entire study: Collaborator samples came from the United States, Italy and Spain and covered acute and convalescent phases of COVID-19. HLA class I and class II types, where available, came from metadata supplied by the sample provider rather than from assay-based typing. The prospective study material was composed of cDNA or gDNA derived from T cells, B-cell-depleted T cells, or PBMCs. The sample metadata nearly always contained a de-identified subject ID, COVID-19 status, age in years and sex. The samples were drawn from two sources: the first 160 participants of the ongoing ImmuneRACE study, and 1,000 to 1,500 subjects contributed by 6 global collaborators. Subjects who had been exposed to COVID-19, were actively infected with it, or had recovered from it provided the deeply sampled blood TCRbeta repertoires that made up the dataset. The repertoires were released in a freely available public database intended as a resource for research on the immune response to SARS-CoV-2. Summary of the overall study and its limitations: Clinical and demographic metadata were provided uncurated, with the amount varying by source and participant.

The immunoSEQ Assay, a bias-controlled multiplex PCR, was used to amplify TCRbeta CDR3 regions from genomic DNA. As for the original processing: Within the assay, amplification of reference gene primers was used to estimate how many nucleated cells each sample contained. To quantify the absolute abundance of each unique TCRbeta CDR3 rearrangement, sequence reads were collapsed and filtered. For each sample, productive Simpson clonality was calculated as the square root of Simpson's diversity index across productive rearrangements. This is the immuneACCESS table as TCRdb keeps it, with only in-frame sequences that have V and J called. A part of the clones is gone; compared with another copy, unresolved V genes explain less than half, and the rest is unexplained. V, J and clone size were drawn from that table, and D and trimming were deduced from the DNA. This sample holds around 68,000 clones; roughly nine tenths were observed only once. Roughly 2.6% of the sample goes to the ten largest clones.

V is pared back by 6 bases and J by 2 bases, with 10 bases lying between the germline termini. From the cysteine up to the phenylalanine, the CDR3 has a length of 13 residues. Here the CDR3 DNA is all that survives: 39 bases in frame from base 1. A word on this clone: This receptor's antigen is unknown. No qualities accompany the bases; no much larger clone lies one base away.

Whole blood was collected in K2EDTA tubes by collaborating institutions according to the institutions' own protocols. Collaborator samples were shipped for TCRbeta analysis as frozen whole blood, isolated PBMCs, or DNA extracted from either sample type. The TCR sequence derives from a man in his fifties or sixties with acute or convalescent COVID-19. Recombination connected TRBV12-3 or TRBV12-4 to TRBJ1-2; a weak D assignment points to TRBD1 (5 bases agree). The sample comprised peripheral blood. For the CDR3, the sequence is CASSATANYGYTF. The nucleotide sequence reads TGTGCCAGCAGCGCGACAGCGAACTATGGCTACACCTTC.